One and the same sample provided the 32 T cell receptor beta chains below, sequenced in a study of OX40 agonist ivuxolimab in advanced cancers. Library creation used the immunoSEQ multiplex PCR assay. TCRdb limited this immuneACCESS table to in-frame rearrangements with V and J called. A share of clones is missing; checked studies link under half to unresolved V genes, and the rest is unexplained. The sample records 45,000 or so clones, around 90% of which are singletons. The top ten constitute 11% of the sample. Sequenced here: CD4+ or CD8+ T cells sorted from blood, sampled in a trial of the OX40 agonist ivuxolimab. These receptors came from an adult with an advanced solid tumor such as melanoma, head and neck, liver or kidney cancer.

A single count supports this clone. The chain couples TRBV5-4 to TRBJ1-1; D is unclear. Trimming pared 1 base from V and 3 bases from J, leaving 7 bases between. Germline loops: CDR1 SGHNT, CDR2 YYREEE (reference sequence). This CDR3 is 13 amino acids long. CDR3 nucleotide sequence: TGTGCCAGCAGCTTGAACTCCCACACTGAAGCTTTCTTT. Protein sequence: CASSLNSHTEAFF.

The V and J genes are TRBV11-2 and TRBJ2-5, with D uncertain. This CDR3 has 15 amino acids. Trimming took off 2 bases at V and 3 bases at J, with 13 bases between the two ends. CDR1 and CDR2 (germline): SGHAT, FQNNGV. Written as DNA, the CDR3 is TGTGCCAGCAGCTTAAAATTCATAAGCGAAGAGACCCAGTACTTC. This encodes CASSLKFISEETQYF.

The chain has TRBV28 and TRBJ1-1; D is possibly TRBD1 (6 bases). V was clipped by 1 base and J by 1 base, with 13 bases between them. CDR3 length: 16 amino acids. Germline-derived CDR1 and CDR2 are MDHEN and SYDVKM. CDR3: CASSLSRGLPNTEAFF. DNA for the CDR3: TGTGCCAGCAGTTTATCCCGGGGGCTCCCGAACACTGAAGCTTTCTTT.

The gene calls are TRBV27 and TRBJ1-1; no definite D call. Trimming left V 3 bases short and J 1 base short, with 6 bases between. Germline CDR1 MNHEY, CDR2 SMNVEV (reference sequence). The CDR3 spans 13 residues. The CDR3 is CASSLSENTEAFF. The CDR3 DNA is TGTGCCAGCAGTTTGTCTGAGAACACTGAAGCTTTCTTT.

The V call is TRBV2, the J call TRBJ2-7; D is uncertain. Trimming pared 0 bases from V and 4 bases from J, leaving 10 bases between. CDR1 is SNHLY, CDR2 FYNNEI, per germline. The CDR3 runs 14 residues. CDR3 sequence (DNA): TGTGCCAGCAGTGAAGCGGTGGGATCATACGAGCAGTACTTC. This gives the protein CASSEAVGSYEQYF.

This rearrangement joins TRBV10-3 to TRBJ2-5; tentative D call: TRBD1 (6 bases). This CDR3 is 13 amino acids long. Germline V CDR1 and CDR2: ENHRY, SYGVKD. V lost 7 bases to trimming and J lost 5 bases, with 14 bases between them. The DNA for the CDR3 is TGTGCCATCAACGACAGGTCGTTTGAGACCCAGTACTTC. It encodes CAINDRSFETQYF.

The chain has TRBV5-4 and TRBJ1-1; 7 positions agree with TRBD1. J was trimmed by 4 bases and V by 4 bases; bases with no gene match: 7. Germline V CDR1 and CDR2: SGHNT, YYREEE (reference sequence). This CDR3 contains 14 residues. CDR3 residues: CASSGESGGTEAFF. In nucleotides, the CDR3 is TGTGCCAGCAGCGGGGAGTCAGGGGGCACTGAAGCTTTCTTT.

The chain employs TRBV27 and TRBJ2-3; D may be TRBD2 (7 bases). Germline lookup yields CDR1 MNHEY and CDR2 SMNVEV (reference sequence). V lost 7 bases and J 4 bases, leaving 15 bases between the germline ends. This CDR3 comprises 14 residues. Here the CDR3 DNA reads TGTGCCAGCAAGCTCGGGGGGCCCGCAGATACGCAGTATTTT. Translating gives CASKLGGPADTQYF.

A few counts support this clone. The chain is built from TRBV30 and TRBJ2-3, with 8 nucleotides matching TRBD1. V gave up 1 base and J gave up 4 bases; unmatched junction bases: 10. CDR1 and CDR2 (germline): GTSNPN, SVGIG (reference sequence). CDR3 length: 16 amino acids. The CDR3 region is CAWSGTGTFHADTQYF. For the CDR3, the DNA is TGTGCCTGGAGTGGGACAGGGACTTTCCATGCAGATACGCAGTATTTT.

The chain carries TRBV27 and TRBJ2-1; 9 bases align to TRBD2. The CDR3 is 15 residues long. The germline V gene has CDR1 MNHEY and CDR2 SMNVEV (reference sequence). V was pared by 5 bases and J by 7 bases, with 9 bases of the junction left unmatched. The CDR3 DNA follows: TGTGCCAGCAGTCAATCGGGACTAGCTCTAAATGAGCAGTTCTTC. This translates into CASSQSGLALNEQFF.

The rearrangement links TRBV7-9 to TRBJ2-3; the D is unclear. The CDR3 runs 12 residues. CDR1 and CDR2 (germline): SEHNR, FQNEAQ (reference sequence). Trimming left V 6 bases short and J 5 bases short, with 9 bases between. The CDR3 loop reads CASSYGGDTQYF. DNA of the CDR3: TGTGCCAGCAGTTACGGCGGAGATACGCAGTATTTT.

The CDR3 DNA reads TGTGCCGCGGGCACCGGGATGGACGAGCAGTACTTC. Protein sequence: CAAGTGMDEQYF. The chain employs TRBV27 and TRBJ2-7, with a weak D call TRBD2 (5 bases). V was trimmed by 11 bases and J by 5 bases, leaving 16 bases between them. This CDR3 is built from 12 residues. Germline V gene data show CDR1 as MNHEY and CDR2 as SMNVEV (reference sequence).

The V and J genes are TRBV5-4 and TRBJ2-7, with D perhaps TRBD1 or TRBD2 (5 bases each). There are 14 residues in the CDR3. CDR1 is SGHNT and CDR2 is YYREEE in the germline V gene (reference sequence). V lost 7 bases and J 2 bases, leaving 16 bases between the germline ends. CDR3 loop: CASSLGDRPYEQYF. The CDR3 DNA reads as TGTGCCAGCTCGCTGGGGGACCGACCCTACGAGCAGTACTTC.

The chain has TRBV7-8 and TRBJ2-2, with D perhaps matching TRBD1 or TRBD2 (6 bases each). Trimming stripped 2 bases from V and 5 bases from J, with 12 bases between. Germline V gene data show CDR1 as SGHVS and CDR2 as FQNEAQ. The CDR3 has 15 amino acids. The CDR3 here is CASSLRRGSTGELFF. DNA of the CDR3: TGTGCCAGCAGCTTACGGAGGGGGTCGACCGGGGAGCTGTTTTTT.

The chain combines TRBV4-2 with TRBJ2-1, with no clear D. Deletions cut 3 bases from V and 10 bases from J, with 13 bases between. Germline-derived CDR1 and CDR2 are LGHNA and YNFKEQ. CDR3 length: 13 amino acids. CDR3 protein: CASSHTTTREQFF. CDR3 DNA: TGTGCCAGCAGCCACACGACCACCCGGGAGCAGTTCTTC.

The rearrangement links TRBV20-1 to TRBJ2-7; D gene uncertain. Trimming shortened V by 3 bases and J by 1 base, and 1 base separated the two germline ends. In germline, CDR1 is DFQATT, CDR2 SNEGSKA (reference sequence). The CDR3 has 10 amino acids. The CDR3 DNA follows: TGCAGTGCTAGTTCCTACGAGCAGTACTTC. Its protein is CSASSYEQYF.

The chain combines TRBV6-5 with TRBJ2-7, with TRBD2 identical over 8 bases. V shed 8 bases and J 3 bases; nucleotides not matched to a gene: 12. This CDR3 has 15 residues. The germline V gene has CDR1 MNHEY and CDR2 SVGAGI. The CDR3 coding sequence is TGTGCCAGCGGCCGGGGGGGAGGGATTAACTACGAGCAGTACTTC. This codes for CASGRGGGINYEQYF.

Concerning this clone: Sequence at one end of the junction differs from germline and may be a read error. The chain is built from TRBV7-7 and TRBJ2-5; 8 bases are a match to TRBD1. This CDR3 spans 15 amino acids. CDR1 SSHAT and CDR2 FNYEAQ come from the germline V gene (reference sequence). The CDR3 sequence: CASSPSVQGVETQYF. The CDR3, as DNA: TGTGCTAGCAGCCCAAGTGTACAGGGGGTAGAGACCCAGTACTTC.

V is TRBV7-4 and J is TRBJ1-2, with D perhaps matching TRBD1 (5 bases). Germline values: CDR1 SGHVT, CDR2 SQSDAQ. Trimming shortened V by 7 bases and J by 6 bases, and 18 bases separated the two germline ends. This CDR3 is built from 14 residues. CDR3 coding DNA: TGTGCCAGCACCCTGACGTCTGGAGGGGATGGCTACACCTTC. Translation: CASTLTSGGDGYTF.

V is TRBV7-9 and J is TRBJ2-5; TRBD1 matches 7 bases. This CDR3 is built from 13 residues. The germline V gene has CDR1 SEHNR and CDR2 FQNEAQ (reference sequence). J gave up 6 bases and V 5 bases, and 6 bases lay outside the gene matches. For the CDR3, the DNA is TGTGCCAGCAGCACTACAGGGGAGAAGACCCAGTACTTC. Translating it yields CASSTTGEKTQYF. Full variable domain (rest looked up from reference TRBV7-9 and TRBJ2-5): DTGVSQNPRHKITKRGQNVTFRCDPISEHNRLYWYRQTLGQGPEFLTYFQNEAQLEKSRLLSDRFSAERPKGSFSTLEIQRTEQGDSAMYLCASSTTGEKTQYFGPGTRLLVL.

This clone was observed once. The rearrangement joins TRBV5-6 to TRBJ2-1; 9 nucleotides match TRBD2. After removal of 7 bases from V and 8 bases from J, the junction contained 10 bases not matched to a gene. Germline assignment: CDR1 SGHDT and CDR2 YYEEEE. This CDR3 has 14 residues. The chain's CDR3 is CASQAGGLLDEQFF. The CDR3 nucleotides read TGTGCCAGCCAAGCGGGGGGTCTGCTAGATGAGCAGTTCTTC.

This clone has just one count. This chain uses TRBV9 with TRBJ2-1, with 8 bases matching TRBD2. CDR3 length: 16 residues. V was pared by 0 bases and J by 1 base, with 3 bases of the junction left unmatched. CDR1 and CDR2 from the germline V gene are SGDLS and YYNGEE. The DNA for the CDR3 is TGTGCCAGCAGCGTAGGCAGCGGGGGTTCCTACAATGAGCAGTTCTTC. Translation gives CASSVGSGGSYNEQFF.

The rearrangement links TRBV27 to TRBJ1-1; tentative D call: TRBD1 (5 bases). The CDR3 contains 15 residues. Trimming took off 0 bases at V and 0 bases at J, with 8 bases between the two ends. Germline V gene lookup returns CDR1 MNHEY and CDR2 SMNVEV (reference sequence). CDR3: CASSLSPGLNTEAFF. CDR3 coding DNA: TGTGCCAGCAGTTTATCCCCAGGGCTGAACACTGAAGCTTTCTTT.

The rearrangement links TRBV7-9 to TRBJ1-6, with 7 bases lining up with TRBD1. Germline lookup yields CDR1 SEHNR and CDR2 FQNEAQ (reference sequence). The CDR3 length is 16 residues. Trimming cost V 5 bases and J 1 base; bases outside gene matches: 5. CDR3 protein: CASSPGQASYNSPLHF. The CDR3 coding sequence is TGTGCCAGCAGCCCAGGACAGGCGTCCTATAATTCACCCCTCCACTTT.

The chain carries TRBV11-2 and TRBJ2-7; 9 nucleotides align to TRBD1. CDR3 length: 15 residues. After removal of 4 bases from V and 2 bases from J, the junction contained 6 bases not matched to a gene. Germline V gives CDR1 SGHAT, CDR2 FQNNGV. CDR3: CASSSRDRAAYEQYF. Here the CDR3 DNA reads TGTGCCAGCAGCTCACGGGACAGGGCAGCCTACGAGCAGTACTTC.

This chain joins TRBV9 and TRBJ2-2, with TRBD2 identical over 12 bases. The length of the CDR3 is 17 residues. The ends lost 3 bases at V and 4 bases at J; junction bases unmatched: 7. CDR1 and CDR2 from the germline V gene are SGDLS and YYNGEE. CDR3 bases: TGTGCCAGCAGCGGTAGGCCTAGCGGGGGGGCCACCGGGGAGCTGTTTTTT. This gives the protein CASSGRPSGGATGELFF.

This chain uses TRBV7-6 with TRBJ2-5; D gene ambiguous. This CDR3 comprises 11 residues. V was shortened by 4 bases and J by 2 bases, with 2 bases between the two germline ends. Germline V gene sequence: CDR1 SGHVS, CDR2 FNYEAQ. In DNA form, the CDR3 reads TGTGCCAGCAGCTCGCAAGAGACCCAGTACTTC. As protein: CASSSQETQYF.

V gene TRBV6-5 combines with J gene TRBJ2-7; tentative D call: TRBD1 (7 bases). CDR1 and CDR2 from the germline V gene are MNHEY and SVGAGI. Trimming pared 0 bases from V and 2 bases from J, leaving 14 bases between. The CDR3 has 16 residues. The chain's CDR3 is CASSYSGRGAAYEQYF. Written as DNA, the CDR3 is TGTGCCAGCAGTTACTCGGGCAGGGGGGCCGCCTACGAGCAGTACTTC.

This rearrangement joins TRBV7-9 to TRBJ2-3; 11 nucleotides align to TRBD2. V was pared by 6 bases and J by 2 bases, with 10 bases of the junction left unmatched. The length of the CDR3 is 17 residues. Germline V gene lookup returns CDR1 SEHNR and CDR2 FQNEAQ (reference sequence). The CDR3 bases are TGTGCCAGCAGGACGACTAGCGGGATTGTCCCCACAGATACGCAGTATTTT. Translating gives CASRTTSGIVPTDTQYF.

The CDR3 sequence is CASSLGGFLDEQYF. The CDR3 bases are TGTGCCAGCAGCTTAGGGGGCTTTCTTGACGAGCAGTACTTC. J is TRBJ2-7 and V is TRBV7-6; a possible D gene is TRBD1 (5 bases). V lost 1 base, J lost 5 bases, and 12 bases lay in between. CDR3 length: 14 amino acids. Germline V gives CDR1 SGHVS, CDR2 FNYEAQ.

The chain recombines TRBV5-1 with TRBJ2-6; 8 bases fit TRBD1. There are 15 residues in the CDR3. With 3 bases clipped from V and 3 bases from J, the junction kept 2 bases outside the gene matches. Germline V lookup: CDR1 SGHRS, CDR2 YFSETQ. The CDR3 nucleotides read TGCGCCAGCAGCTGGACAGGGTATGGGGCCAACGTCCTGACTTTC. Translation gives CASSWTGYGANVLTF.

V gene TRBV5-4 combines with J gene TRBJ1-1, with D hard to call. Germline assignment: CDR1 SGHNT and CDR2 YYREEE (reference sequence). This CDR3 is built from 13 residues. Trimming stripped 2 bases from V and 2 bases from J, with 7 bases between. The CDR3 spells CASSFGDNTEAFF. Here the CDR3 DNA reads TGTGCCAGCAGCTTTGGGGATAACACTGAAGCTTTCTTT.